This T cell receptor beta chain stems from a study of cytomegalovirus exposure and HLA in healthy donors. Study overall: HLA-typed donors contributed about 85 million unique TCRs, which were held in an early data release.

As concerns this clone: The antigen is unknown.

Per the germline V gene, CDR1 is SGHRS and CDR2 is YFSETQ. V dropped 0 bases and J dropped 7 bases, with 17 bases sitting between them. The CDR3 contains 15 residues. PCR employed 60 Vbeta and 13 Jbeta primers. The table came from immunoSEQ multiplex PCR; TCRdb's copy has only in-frame clones and leaves some out. The data hold roughly 200,000 clones, with around 89% observed a single time. Study findings and constraints: Most TCR beta V segments were productive about 90% or about 30% of the time in an earlier analysis.

Sequencing used PBMCs. The sequence came from a woman aged 18-35 years in good health and CMV-seronegative. The V and J genes are TRBV5-1 and TRBJ2-7; the D gene is possibly TRBD2 (6 bases). The CDR3 reads CASSLGGEAPGEQYF. The CDR3 DNA follows: TGCGCCAGCAGCTTGGGTGGGGAGGCCCCTGGAGAGCAGTACTTC.